Reported below is one T cell receptor (beta chain). The data are from a study of CD8 T cells in ankylosing spondylitis. Quantitative 5'-RACE with molecular barcodes generated TCR beta libraries. TCRdb itself ran the 5' RACE reads through MiXCR, one entry per CDR3 protein. The data hold nearly 250,000 distinct CDR3 sequences, with 32% observed a single time. Trimming removed 6 bases from V and 5 bases from J; junction bases left unmatched: 5. The CDR3 runs to 12 residues. Looked up from germline, CDR1 is SQVTM and CDR2 is ANQGSEA. The genes are TRBV29-1 and TRBJ2-5; TRBD1 matches at 8 bases. The sequencing sample was made of blood, either unsorted or a sorted T cell fraction (not recorded which). The clonotype was recovered from a male donor with ankylosing spondylitis or in good health (not recorded which). CDR3 amino acids: CSVRQGRETQYF. CDR3 nucleotides: TGCAGCGTCAGACAGGGGCGGGAGACCCAGTACTTC.